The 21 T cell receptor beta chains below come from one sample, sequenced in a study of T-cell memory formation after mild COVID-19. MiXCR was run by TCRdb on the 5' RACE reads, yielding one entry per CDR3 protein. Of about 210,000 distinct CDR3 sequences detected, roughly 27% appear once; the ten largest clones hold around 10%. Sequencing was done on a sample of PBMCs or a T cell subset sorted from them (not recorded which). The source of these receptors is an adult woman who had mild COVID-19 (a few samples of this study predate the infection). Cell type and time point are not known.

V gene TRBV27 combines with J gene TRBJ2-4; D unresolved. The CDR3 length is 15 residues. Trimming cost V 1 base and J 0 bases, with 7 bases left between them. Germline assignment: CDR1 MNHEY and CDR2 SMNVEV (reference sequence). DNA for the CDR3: TGTGCCAGCAGTTTATTGAGGACAGCCAAAAACATTCAGTACTTC. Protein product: CASSLLRTAKNIQYF.

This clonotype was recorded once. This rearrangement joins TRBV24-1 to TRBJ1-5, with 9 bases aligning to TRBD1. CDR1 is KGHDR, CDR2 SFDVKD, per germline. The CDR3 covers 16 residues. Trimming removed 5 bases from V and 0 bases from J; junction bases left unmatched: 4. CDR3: CATSADRGYSNQPQHF. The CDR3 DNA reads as TGTGCCACCAGTGCGGACAGGGGTTATAGCAATCAGCCCCAGCATTTT.

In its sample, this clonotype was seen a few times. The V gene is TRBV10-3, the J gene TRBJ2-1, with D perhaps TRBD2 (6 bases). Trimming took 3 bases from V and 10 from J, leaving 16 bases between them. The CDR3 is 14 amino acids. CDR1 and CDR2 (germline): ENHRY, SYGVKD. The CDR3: CAISDSDGRREQFF. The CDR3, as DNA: TGTGCCATCAGTGATTCGGATGGGAGGCGCGAGCAGTTCTTC.

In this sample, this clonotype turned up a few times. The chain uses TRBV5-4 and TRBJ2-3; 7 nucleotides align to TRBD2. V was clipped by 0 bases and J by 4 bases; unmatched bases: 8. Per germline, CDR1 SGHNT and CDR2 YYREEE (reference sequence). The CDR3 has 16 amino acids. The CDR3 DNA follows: TGTGCCAGCAGCTTGGCACACCGGGGGGATGCAGATACGCAGTATTTT. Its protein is CASSLAHRGDADTQYF.

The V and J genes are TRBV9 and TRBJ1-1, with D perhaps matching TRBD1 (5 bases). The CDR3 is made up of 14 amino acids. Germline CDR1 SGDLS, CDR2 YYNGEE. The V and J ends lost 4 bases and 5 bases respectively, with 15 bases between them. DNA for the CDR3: TGTGCCAGCAGCCCAATTTTGGGACGGACTGAAGCTTTCTTT. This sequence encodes CASSPILGRTEAFF.

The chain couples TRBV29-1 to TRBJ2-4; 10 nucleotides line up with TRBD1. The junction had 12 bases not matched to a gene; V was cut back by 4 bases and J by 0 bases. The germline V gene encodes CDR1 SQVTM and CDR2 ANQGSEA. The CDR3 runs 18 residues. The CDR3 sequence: CSVAGQGGTNSAKNIQYF. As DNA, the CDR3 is TGCAGCGTTGCTGGACAGGGGGGCACCAACTCAGCCAAAAACATTCAGTACTTC.

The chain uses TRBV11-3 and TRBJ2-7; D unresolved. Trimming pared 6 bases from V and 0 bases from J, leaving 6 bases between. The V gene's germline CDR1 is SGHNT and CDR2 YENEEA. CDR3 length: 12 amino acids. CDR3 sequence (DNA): TGTGCCAGCAGGGGAAACTCCTACGAGCAGTACTTC. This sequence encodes CASRGNSYEQYF.

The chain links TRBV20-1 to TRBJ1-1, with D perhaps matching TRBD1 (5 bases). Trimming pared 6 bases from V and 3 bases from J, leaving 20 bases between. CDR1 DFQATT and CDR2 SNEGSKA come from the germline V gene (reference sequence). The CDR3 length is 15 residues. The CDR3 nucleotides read TGCAGTGCCCCCGGTAGGCCGCTGGGGCACACTGAAGCTTTCTTT. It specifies CSAPGRPLGHTEAFF.

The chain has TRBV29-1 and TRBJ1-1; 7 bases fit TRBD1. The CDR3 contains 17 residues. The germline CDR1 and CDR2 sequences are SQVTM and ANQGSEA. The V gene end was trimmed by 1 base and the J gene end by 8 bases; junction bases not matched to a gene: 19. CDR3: CSVEVRWGDSELGEAFF. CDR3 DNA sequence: TGCAGCGTTGAAGTAAGATGGGGGGACAGTGAGTTGGGAGAAGCTTTCTTT.

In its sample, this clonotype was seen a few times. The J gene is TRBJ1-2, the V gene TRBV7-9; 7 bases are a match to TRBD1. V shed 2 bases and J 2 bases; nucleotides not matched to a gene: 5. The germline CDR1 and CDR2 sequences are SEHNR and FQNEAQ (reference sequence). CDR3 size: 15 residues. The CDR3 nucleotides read TGTGCCAGCAGCTTAAGTGAGGGGGCGAACTATGGCTACACCTTC. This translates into CASSLSEGANYGYTF.

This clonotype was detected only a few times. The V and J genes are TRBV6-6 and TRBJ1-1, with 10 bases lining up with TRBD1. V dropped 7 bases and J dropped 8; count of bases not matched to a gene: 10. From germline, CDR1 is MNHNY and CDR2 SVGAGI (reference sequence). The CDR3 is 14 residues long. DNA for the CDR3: TGTGCCAGCAAGGCTCCGGGACAGGGGTACGAAGCTTTCTTT. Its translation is CASKAPGQGYEAFF.

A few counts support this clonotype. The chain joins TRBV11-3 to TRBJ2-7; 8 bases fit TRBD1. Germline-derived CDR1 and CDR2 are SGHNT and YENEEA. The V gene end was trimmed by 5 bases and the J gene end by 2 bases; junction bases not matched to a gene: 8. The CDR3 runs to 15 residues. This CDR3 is CASSGQGPRTYEQYF. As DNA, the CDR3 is TGTGCCAGCAGCGGACAGGGTCCGAGGACCTACGAGCAGTACTTC.

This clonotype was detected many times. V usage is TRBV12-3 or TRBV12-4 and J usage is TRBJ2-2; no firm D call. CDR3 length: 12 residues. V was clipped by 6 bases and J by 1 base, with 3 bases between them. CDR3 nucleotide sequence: TGTGCCAGCAGGGTGAACACCGGGGAGCTGTTTTTT. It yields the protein CASRVNTGELFF.

DNA for the CDR3: TGTGCCAGCAGCCTACAGGGTATCGGGACCCAGTACTTC. Residues: CASSLQGIGTQYF. The chain combines TRBV5-4 with TRBJ2-5; D possibly corresponds to TRBD1 (6 bases). Germline V CDR1 and CDR2: SGHNT, YYREEE (reference sequence). The germline V and J ends were trimmed by 4 bases and 7 bases, with 14 bases remaining between them. This CDR3 is 13 amino acids long. Drawing the rest from reference TRBV5-4 and TRBJ2-5, the complete variable domain is ETGVTQSPTHLIKTRGQQVTLRCSSQSGHNTVSWYQQALGQGPQFIFQYYREEENGRGNFPPRFSGLQFPNYSSELNVNALELDDSALYLCASSLQGIGTQYFGPGTRLLVL.

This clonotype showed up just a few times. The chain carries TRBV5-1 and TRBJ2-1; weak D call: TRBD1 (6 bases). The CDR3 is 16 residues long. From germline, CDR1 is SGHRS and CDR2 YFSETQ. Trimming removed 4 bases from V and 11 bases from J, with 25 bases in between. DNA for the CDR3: TGCGCCAGCAGCCAAGGGGGTCCATTGGGAACAATGAAGCAGTTCTTC. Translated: CASSQGGPLGTMKQFF.

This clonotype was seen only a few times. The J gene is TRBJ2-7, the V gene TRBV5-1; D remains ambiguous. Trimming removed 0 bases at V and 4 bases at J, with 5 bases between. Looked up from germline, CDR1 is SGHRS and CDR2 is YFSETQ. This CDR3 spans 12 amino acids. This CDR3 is CASSLVPYEQYF. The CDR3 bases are TGCGCCAGCAGCTTGGTCCCTTACGAGCAGTACTTC. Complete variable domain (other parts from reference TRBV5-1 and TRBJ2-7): KAGVTQTPRYLIKTRGQQVTLSCSPISGHRSVSWYQQTPGQGLQFLFEYFSETQRNKGNFPGRFSGRQFSNSRSEMNVSTLELGDSALYLCASSLVPYEQYFGPGTRLTVT.

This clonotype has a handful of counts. The CDR3 here is CASSGTGEQPQHF. As DNA, the CDR3 is TGTGCCAGCAGTGGGACAGGAGAACAGCCCCAGCATTTT. The chain couples TRBV25-1 to TRBJ1-5; TRBD1 aligns across 7 bases. The CDR3 contains 13 residues. Germline CDR1 and CDR2: MGHDK and SYGVNS. V was clipped by 4 bases and J by 7 bases; unmatched bases: 4.

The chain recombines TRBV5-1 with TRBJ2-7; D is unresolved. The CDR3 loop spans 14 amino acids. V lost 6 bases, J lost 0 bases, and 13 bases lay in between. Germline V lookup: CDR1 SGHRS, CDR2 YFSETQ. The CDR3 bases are TGCGCCAGCAACTGGTCGCCCAGCTCCTACGAGCAGTACTTC. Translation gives CASNWSPSSYEQYF.

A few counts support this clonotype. CDR3 sequence reads: CASSPHNSGLGVYEQYF. CDR3 DNA: TGTGCCAGCAGCCCCCATAATTCGGGACTGGGGGTCTACGAGCAGTACTTC. The genes are TRBV5-5 and TRBJ2-7, with D possibly being TRBD2 (6 bases). V shed 4 bases and J shed 3 bases, with 23 bases lying between them. CDR1 and CDR2 from the germline V gene are SGHKS and YYEKEE (reference sequence). This CDR3 region has 17 residues. The complete variable domain, with remaining parts taken from reference TRBV5-5 and TRBJ2-7, reads DAGVTQSPTHLIKTRGQQVTLRCSPISGHKSVSWYQQVLGQGPQFIFQYYEKEERGRGNFPDRFSARQFPNYSSELNVNALLLGDSALYLCASSPHNSGLGVYEQYFGPGTRLTVT.

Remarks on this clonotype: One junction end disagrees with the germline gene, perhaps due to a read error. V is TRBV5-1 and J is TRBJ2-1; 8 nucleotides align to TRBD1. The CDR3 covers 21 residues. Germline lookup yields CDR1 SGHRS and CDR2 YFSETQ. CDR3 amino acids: CASRLGRFGQGNSNSYNEQFF. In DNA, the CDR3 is TGCGCCAGCAGGTTGGGCAGGTTCGGACAGGGAAACTCCAACTCCTACAATGAGCAGTTCTTC.

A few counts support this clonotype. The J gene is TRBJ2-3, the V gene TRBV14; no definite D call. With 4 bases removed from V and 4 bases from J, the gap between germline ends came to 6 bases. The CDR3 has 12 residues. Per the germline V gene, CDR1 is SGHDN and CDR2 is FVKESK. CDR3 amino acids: CASSPAPDTQYF. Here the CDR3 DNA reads TGTGCCAGCAGCCCTGCCCCAGATACGCAGTATTTT.